The clone carrying this T cell receptor (beta chain) appeared a single time. Its target is not known. Profiled with immunoSEQ multiplex PCR; TCRdb holds only in-frame clones, not every one. Of roughly 230,000 clones listed, about 90% are singletons. The donors were part of the validation cohort of 100 to 150 subjects. That cohort was separate from the first cohort, which comprised 666 subjects. Between the trimmed V and J ends, which lost 0 bases and 4 bases, there was a span of 9 bases. The CDR3 is 15 residues long. Germline V gene sequence: CDR1 MNHEY, CDR2 SVGAGI. The data were taken from a study of cytomegalovirus exposure and HLA in healthy donors. Study findings and constraints: The study labeled roughly 160 TCR beta chains cytomegalovirus-associated.

The sample taken for sequencing was PBMCs. This clonotype originated in a woman aged 25 to 39 in good health and CMV-seronegative. The chain joins TRBV6-5 to TRBJ1-4; D unclear. CDR3 in amino acids: CASSYSRASNEKLFF. As DNA, the CDR3 is TGTGCCAGCAGTTACTCTAGGGCGAGTAATGAAAAACTGTTTTTT.